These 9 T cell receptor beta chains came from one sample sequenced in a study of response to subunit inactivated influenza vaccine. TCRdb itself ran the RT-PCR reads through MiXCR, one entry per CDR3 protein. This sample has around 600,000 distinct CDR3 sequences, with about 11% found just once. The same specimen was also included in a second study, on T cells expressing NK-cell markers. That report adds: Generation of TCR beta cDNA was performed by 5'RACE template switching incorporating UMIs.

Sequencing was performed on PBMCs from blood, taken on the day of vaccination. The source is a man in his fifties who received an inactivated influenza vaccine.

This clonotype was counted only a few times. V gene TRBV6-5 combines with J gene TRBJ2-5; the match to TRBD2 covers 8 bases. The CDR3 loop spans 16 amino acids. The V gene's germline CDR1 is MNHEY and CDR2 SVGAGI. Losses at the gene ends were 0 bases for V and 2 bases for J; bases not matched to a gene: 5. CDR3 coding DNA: TGTGCCAGCAGTTACTCTATAGCGGGGAAGCAAGAGACCCAGTACTTC. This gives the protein CASSYSIAGKQETQYF.

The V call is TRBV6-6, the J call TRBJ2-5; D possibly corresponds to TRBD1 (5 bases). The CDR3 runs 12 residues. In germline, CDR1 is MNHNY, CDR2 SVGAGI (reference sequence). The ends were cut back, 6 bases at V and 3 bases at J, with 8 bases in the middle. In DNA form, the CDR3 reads TGTGCCAGCAGGTTAGGGGAAGAGACCCAGTACTTC. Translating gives CASRLGEETQYF.

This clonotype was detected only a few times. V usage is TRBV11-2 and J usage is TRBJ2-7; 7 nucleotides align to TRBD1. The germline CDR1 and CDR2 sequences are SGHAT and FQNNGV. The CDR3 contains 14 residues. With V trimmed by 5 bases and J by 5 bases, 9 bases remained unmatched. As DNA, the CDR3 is TGTGCCAGCAGCCCACTAGACAGGGCCCACGAGCAGTACTTC. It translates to CASSPLDRAHEQYF.

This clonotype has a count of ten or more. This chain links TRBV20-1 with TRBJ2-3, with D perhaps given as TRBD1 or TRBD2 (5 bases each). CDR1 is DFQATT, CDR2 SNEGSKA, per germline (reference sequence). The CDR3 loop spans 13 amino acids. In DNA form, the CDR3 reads TGCAGGGGGCTCGGGGAAAGCACAGATACGCAGTATTTT. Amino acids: CRGLGESTDTQYF.

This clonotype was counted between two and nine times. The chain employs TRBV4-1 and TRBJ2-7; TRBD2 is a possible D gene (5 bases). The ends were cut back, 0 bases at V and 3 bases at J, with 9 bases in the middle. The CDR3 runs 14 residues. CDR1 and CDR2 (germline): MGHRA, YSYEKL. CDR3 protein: CASSQETGFYEQYF. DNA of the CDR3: TGCGCCAGCAGCCAAGAGACGGGATTCTACGAGCAGTACTTC.

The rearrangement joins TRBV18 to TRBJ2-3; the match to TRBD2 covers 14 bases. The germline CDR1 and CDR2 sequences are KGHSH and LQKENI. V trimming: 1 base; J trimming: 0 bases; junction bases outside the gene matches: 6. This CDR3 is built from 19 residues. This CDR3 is CASSPLATSGRASTDTQYF. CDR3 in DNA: TGTGCCAGCTCACCACTGGCGACTAGCGGGAGGGCCAGCACAGATACGCAGTATTTT.

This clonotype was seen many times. Written as DNA, the CDR3 is TGCAGCGTTGGGAGTTATAGCAATCAGCCCCAGCATTTT. It yields the protein CSVGSYSNQPQHF. This rearrangement joins TRBV29-1 to TRBJ1-5, with D hard to call. The V end was cut by 4 bases, the J end by 0 bases, with 7 bases between. CDR1 is SQVTM, CDR2 ANQGSEA, per germline. The CDR3 runs 13 residues.

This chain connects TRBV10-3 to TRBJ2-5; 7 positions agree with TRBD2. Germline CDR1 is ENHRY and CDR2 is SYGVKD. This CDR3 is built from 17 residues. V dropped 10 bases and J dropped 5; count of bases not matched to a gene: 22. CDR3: CATSGGAGAPGEETQYF. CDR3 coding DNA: TGTGCCACCTCCGGCGGGGCGGGAGCCCCCGGTGAGGAGACCCAGTACTTC.

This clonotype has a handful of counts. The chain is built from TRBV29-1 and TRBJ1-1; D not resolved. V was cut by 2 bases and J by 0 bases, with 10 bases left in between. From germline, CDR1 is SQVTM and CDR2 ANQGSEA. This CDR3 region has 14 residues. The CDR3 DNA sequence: TGCAGCGTTGAAAGGCAGATTATGAACACTGAAGCTTTCTTT. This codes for CSVERQIMNTEAFF. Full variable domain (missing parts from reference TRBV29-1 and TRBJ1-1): SAVISQKPSRDICQRGTSLTIQCQVDSQVTMMFWYRQQPGQSLTLIATANQGSEATYESGFVIDKFPISRPNLTFSTLTVSNMSPEDSSIYLCSVERQIMNTEAFFGQGTRLTVV.